The sequence of this TCR beta chain was determined in a study of cytomegalovirus exposure and HLA in healthy donors. The V gene's germline CDR1 is SGDLS and CDR2 YYNGEE. V lost 3 bases and J lost 7, with 14 bases in between. This CDR3 has 14 amino acids. Study conclusions and caveats: The authors later found TCR association rates varying by HLA locus, with DRB1 most and HLA-C fewest. A later analysis linked a missense DCLRE1C variant to TCR beta V- and J-gene trimming.

The table lists this clone with a count of one. What it binds is unknown. PCR was performed using 60 Vbeta and 13 Jbeta primers. The protocol was immunoSEQ multiplex PCR, while the TCRdb copy is restricted to in-frame clones and leaves out a portion. The sample holds roughly 180,000 clones, around 80% seen once. This sequence originates from a woman aged 60-75 years in good health and CMV-seropositive. The rearrangement uses TRBV9 and TRBJ2-1; D might be TRBD2 (6 bases). The specimen was PBMCs. CDR3 residues: CASSAASGGNEQFF. CDR3 nucleotides: TGTGCCAGCAGCGCGGCTAGTGGGGGGAATGAGCAGTTCTTC.